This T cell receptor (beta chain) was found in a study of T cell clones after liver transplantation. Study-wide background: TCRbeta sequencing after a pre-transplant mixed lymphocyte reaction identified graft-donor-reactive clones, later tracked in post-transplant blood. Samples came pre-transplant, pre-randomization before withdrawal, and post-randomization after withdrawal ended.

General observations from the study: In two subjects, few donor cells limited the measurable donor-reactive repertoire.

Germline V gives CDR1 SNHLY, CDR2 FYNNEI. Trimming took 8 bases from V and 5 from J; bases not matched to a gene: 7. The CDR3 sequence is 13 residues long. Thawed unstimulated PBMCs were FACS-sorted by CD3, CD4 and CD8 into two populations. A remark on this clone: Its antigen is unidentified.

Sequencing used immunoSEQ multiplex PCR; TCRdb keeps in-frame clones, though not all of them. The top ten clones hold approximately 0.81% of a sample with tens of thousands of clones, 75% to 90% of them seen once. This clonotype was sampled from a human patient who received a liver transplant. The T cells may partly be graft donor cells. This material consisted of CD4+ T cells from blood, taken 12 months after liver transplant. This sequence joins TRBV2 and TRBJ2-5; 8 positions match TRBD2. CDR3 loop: CASSGGAAETQYF. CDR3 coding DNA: TGTGCCAGCTCCGGGGGGGCCGCCGAGACCCAGTACTTC.